This T cell receptor (beta chain) appears in the sequencing data of a study of blood T cells in healthy people across ages. With respect to this clonotype: At one of its ends the junction is not consistent with the germline gene, which may arise from a read error.

Alongside a J-beta primer mix, a sample-barcoded 5' primer served in a second PCR lasting about 7 to 11 cycles. All samples gave at least 2.5 million CDR3-containing paired-end reads. A single record per CDR3 protein comes from TCRdb applying MiXCR to the 5' RACE reads. The table has around 800,000 distinct CDR3 sequences, roughly 60% seen once. The CDR3 has 16 residues. The germline V gene has CDR1 WSHSY and CDR2 SAAADI. The sample was blood. The chain couples TRBV10-2 to TRBJ2-6; D possibly matches TRBD1 or TRBD2 (6 bases each). The origin of this receptor is a man aged 30-40 years in good health. CDR3: CASSELGGTGANVRTF. The CDR3 coding sequence is TGCGCCAGCAGTGAGCTGGGGGGCACTGGGGCCAACGTCCGGACTTTC.